A single T cell receptor beta chain is shown here with its context. The V gene's germline CDR1 is LGHNA and CDR2 YSLEER. V lost 4 bases and J lost 2, with 13 bases in between. The CDR3 runs 15 residues. Original handling: Amplification from reference gene primers served as the basis for estimated nucleated cell counts. TCRdb keeps only in-frame clones here, not all; method: immunoSEQ multiplex PCR. From that table come the V and J calls and clone size; the DNA was used to work out D and trimming. The table has over 150,000 clones, 80% to 90% seen once. The data were obtained in a study of blood T cell repertoires in COVID-19. The overall study: The United States, Italy and Spain supplied acute and convalescent COVID-19 samples. From T cells, B-cell-depleted T cells, or PBMCs came the material, which was cDNA or gDNA.

The sequence derives from a woman between 55 and 75 years old who had recovered from COVID-19. The sequencing input was peripheral blood. The chain is built from TRBV4-3 and TRBJ2-3; D is uncertain. CDR3 loop: CASSRAGQLTDTQYF. In nucleotides, the CDR3 is TGCGCCAGCAGCCGGGCTGGGCAGCTCACAGATACGCAGTATTTT.